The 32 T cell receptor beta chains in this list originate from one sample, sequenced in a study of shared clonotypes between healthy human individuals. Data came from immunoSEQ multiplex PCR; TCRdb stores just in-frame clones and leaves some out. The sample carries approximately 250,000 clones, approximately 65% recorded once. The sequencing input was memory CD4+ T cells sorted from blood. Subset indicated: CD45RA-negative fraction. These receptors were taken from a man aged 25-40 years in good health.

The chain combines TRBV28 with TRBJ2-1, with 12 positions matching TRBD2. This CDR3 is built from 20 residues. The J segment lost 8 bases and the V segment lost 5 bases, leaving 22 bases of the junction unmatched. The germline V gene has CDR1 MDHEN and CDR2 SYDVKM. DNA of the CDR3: TGTGCCAGCAGTCCCCACGGACTAGCGGGAAAAACGGGTTCGGGGGATGAGCAGTTCTTC. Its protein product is CASSPHGLAGKTGSGDEQFF.

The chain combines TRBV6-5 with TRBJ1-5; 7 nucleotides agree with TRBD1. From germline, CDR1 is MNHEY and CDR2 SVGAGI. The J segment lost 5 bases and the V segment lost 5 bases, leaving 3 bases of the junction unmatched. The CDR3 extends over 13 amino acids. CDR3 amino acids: CASSVTGDQPQHF. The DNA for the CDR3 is TGTGCCAGCAGTGTCACAGGGGATCAGCCCCAGCATTTT.

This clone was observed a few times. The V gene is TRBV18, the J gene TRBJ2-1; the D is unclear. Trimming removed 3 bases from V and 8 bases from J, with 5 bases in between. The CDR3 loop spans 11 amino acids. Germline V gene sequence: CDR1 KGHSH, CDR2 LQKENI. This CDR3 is CASSPYDEQFF. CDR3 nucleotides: TGTGCCAGCTCACCGTATGATGAGCAGTTCTTC.

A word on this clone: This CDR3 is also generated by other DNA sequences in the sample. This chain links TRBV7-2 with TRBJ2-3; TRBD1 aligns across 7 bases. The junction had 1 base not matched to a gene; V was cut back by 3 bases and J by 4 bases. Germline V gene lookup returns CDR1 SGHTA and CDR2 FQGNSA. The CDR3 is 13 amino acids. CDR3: CASSFGQADTQYF. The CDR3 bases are TGTGCCAGCAGCTTTGGACAGGCAGATACGCAGTATTTT.

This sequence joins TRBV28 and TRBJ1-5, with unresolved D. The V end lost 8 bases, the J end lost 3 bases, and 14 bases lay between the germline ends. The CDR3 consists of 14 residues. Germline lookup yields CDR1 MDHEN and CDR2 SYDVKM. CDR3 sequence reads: CASRTPGSNQPQHF. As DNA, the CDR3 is TGTGCCAGCCGGACCCCGGGCTCCAATCAGCCCCAGCATTTT.

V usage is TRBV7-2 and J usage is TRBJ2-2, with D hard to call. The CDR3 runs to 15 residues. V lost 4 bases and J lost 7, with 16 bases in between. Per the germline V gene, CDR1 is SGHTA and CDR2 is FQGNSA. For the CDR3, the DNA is TGTGCCAGCAGCTCCCAGCAACTCTCTGGCGGGGAGCTGTTTTTT. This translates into CASSSQQLSGGELFF.

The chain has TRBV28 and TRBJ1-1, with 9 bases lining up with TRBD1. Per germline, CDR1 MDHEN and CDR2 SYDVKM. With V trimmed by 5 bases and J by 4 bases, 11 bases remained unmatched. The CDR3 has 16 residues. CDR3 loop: CASSQHAGTGITEAFF. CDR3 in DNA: TGTGCCAGCAGTCAACACGCCGGGACAGGGATCACTGAAGCTTTCTTT. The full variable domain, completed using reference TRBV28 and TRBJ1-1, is DVKVTQSSRYLVKRTGEKVFLECVQDMDHENMFWYRQDPGLGLRLIYFSYDVKMKEKGDIPEGYSVSREKKERFSLILESASTNQTSMYLCASSQHAGTGITEAFFGQGTRLTVV.

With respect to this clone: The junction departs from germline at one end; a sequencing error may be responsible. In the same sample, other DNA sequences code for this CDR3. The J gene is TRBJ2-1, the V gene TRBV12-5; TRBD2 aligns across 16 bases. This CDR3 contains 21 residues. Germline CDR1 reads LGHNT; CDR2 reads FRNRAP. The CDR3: CASGLAGPGLAGGSSYNEQFF. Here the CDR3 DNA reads TGTGCTAGTGGGTTGGCGGGACCGGGACTAGCGGGAGGGAGCTCCTACAATGAGCAGTTCTTC.

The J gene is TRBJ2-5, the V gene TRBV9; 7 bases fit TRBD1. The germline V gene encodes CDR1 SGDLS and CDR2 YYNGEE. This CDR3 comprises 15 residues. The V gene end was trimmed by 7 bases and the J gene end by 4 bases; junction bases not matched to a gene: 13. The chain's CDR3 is CASGITGVWGETQYF. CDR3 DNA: TGTGCCAGCGGAATAACAGGGGTGTGGGGAGAGACCCAGTACTTC.

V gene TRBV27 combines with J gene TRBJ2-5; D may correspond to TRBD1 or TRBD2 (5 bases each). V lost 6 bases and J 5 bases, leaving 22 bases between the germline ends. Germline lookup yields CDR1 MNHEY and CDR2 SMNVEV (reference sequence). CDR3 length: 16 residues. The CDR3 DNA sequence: TGTGCCAGCAGAATTTGGGGGAGAGTCCCAAGGGAGACCCAGTACTTC. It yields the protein CASRIWGRVPRETQYF.

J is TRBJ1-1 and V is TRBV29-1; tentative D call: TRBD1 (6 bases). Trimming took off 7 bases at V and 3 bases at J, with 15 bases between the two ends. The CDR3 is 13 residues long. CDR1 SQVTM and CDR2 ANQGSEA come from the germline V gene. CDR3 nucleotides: TGCAGCGAAAATAGGGGGACCTACACTGAAGCTTTCTTT. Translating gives CSENRGTYTEAFF.

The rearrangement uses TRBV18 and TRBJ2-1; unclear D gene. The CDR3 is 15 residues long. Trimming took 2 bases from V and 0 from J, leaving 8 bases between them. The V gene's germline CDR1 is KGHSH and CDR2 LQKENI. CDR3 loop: CASSPVGFSYNEQFF. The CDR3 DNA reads TGTGCCAGCTCACCAGTGGGCTTCTCCTACAATGAGCAGTTCTTC. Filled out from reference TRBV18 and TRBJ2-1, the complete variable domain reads NAGVMQNPRHLVRRRGQEARLRCSPMKGHSHVYWYRQLPEEGLKFMVYLQKENIIDESGMPKERFSAEFPKEGPSILRIQQVVRGDSAAYFCASSPVGFSYNEQFFGPGTRLTVL.

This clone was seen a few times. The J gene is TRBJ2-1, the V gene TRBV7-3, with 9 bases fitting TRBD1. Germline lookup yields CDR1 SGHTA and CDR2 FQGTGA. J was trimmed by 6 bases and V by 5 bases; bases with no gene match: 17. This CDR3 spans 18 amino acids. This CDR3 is CASSPIPLGTGQINEQFF. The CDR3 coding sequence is TGTGCCAGCAGCCCAATTCCTCTCGGGACAGGGCAGATCAATGAGCAGTTCTTC.

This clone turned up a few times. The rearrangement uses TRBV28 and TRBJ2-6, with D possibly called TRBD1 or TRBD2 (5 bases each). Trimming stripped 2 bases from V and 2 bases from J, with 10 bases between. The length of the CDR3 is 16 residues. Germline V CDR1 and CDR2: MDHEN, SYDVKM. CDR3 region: CASSLPGSAGANVLTF. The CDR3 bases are TGTGCCAGCAGTTTACCAGGGAGCGCTGGGGCCAACGTCCTGACTTTC.

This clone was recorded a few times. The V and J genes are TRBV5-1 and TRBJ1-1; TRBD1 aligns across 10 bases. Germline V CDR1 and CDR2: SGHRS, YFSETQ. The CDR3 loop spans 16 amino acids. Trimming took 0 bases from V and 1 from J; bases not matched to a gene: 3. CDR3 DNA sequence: TGCGCCAGCAGCTTGGCCGGACAGGGGGAGAACACTGAAGCTTTCTTT. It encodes CASSLAGQGENTEAFF. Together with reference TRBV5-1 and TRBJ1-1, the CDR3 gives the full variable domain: KAGVTQTPRYLIKTRGQQVTLSCSPISGHRSVSWYQQTPGQGLQFLFEYFSETQRNKGNFPGRFSGRQFSNSRSEMNVSTLELGDSALYLCASSLAGQGENTEAFFGQGTRLTVV.

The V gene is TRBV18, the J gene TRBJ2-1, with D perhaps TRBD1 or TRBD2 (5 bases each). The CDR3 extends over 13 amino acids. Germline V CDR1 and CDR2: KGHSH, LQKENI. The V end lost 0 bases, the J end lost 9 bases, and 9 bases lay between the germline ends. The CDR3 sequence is CASSPPGTREQFF. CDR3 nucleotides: TGTGCCAGCTCACCACCGGGGACCCGTGAGCAGTTCTTC.

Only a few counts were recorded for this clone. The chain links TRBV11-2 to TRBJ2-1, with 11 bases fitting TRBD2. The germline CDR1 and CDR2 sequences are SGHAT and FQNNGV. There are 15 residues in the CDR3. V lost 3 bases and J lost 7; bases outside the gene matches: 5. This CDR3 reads CASSFTSGSYNEQFF. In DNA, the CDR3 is TGTGCCAGCAGCTTTACTAGCGGGAGTTATAATGAGCAGTTCTTC. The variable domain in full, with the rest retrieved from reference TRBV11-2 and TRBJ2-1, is EAGVAQSPRYKIIEKRQSVAFWCNPISGHATLYWYQQILGQGPKLLIQFQNNGVVDDSQLPKDRFSAERLKGVDSTLKIQPAKLEDSAVYLCASSFTSGSYNEQFFGPGTRLTVL.

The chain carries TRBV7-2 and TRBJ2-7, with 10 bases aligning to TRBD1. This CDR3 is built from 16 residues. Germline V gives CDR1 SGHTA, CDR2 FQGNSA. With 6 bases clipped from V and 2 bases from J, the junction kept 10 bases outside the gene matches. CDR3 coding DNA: TGTGCCAGCAGAATCCCACGGGACAGGGGAACCTACGAGCAGTACTTC. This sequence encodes CASRIPRDRGTYEQYF.

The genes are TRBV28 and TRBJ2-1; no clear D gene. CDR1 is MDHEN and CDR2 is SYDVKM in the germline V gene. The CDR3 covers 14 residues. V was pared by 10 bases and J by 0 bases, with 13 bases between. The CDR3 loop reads CATFDSISYNEQFF. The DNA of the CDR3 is TGTGCCACCTTTGACTCTATCTCCTACAATGAGCAGTTCTTC.

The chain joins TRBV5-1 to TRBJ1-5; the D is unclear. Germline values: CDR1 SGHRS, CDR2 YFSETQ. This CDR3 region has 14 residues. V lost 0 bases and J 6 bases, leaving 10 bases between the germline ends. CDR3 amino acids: CASSLGGETQPQHF. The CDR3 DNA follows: TGCGCCAGCAGCTTGGGCGGGGAAACTCAGCCCCAGCATTTT.

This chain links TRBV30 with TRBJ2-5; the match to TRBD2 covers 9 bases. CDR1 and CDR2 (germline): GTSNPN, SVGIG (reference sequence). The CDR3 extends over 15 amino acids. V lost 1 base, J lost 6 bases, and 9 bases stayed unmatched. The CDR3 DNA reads TGTGCCTGGAGTGCCCCCGGCGGGAGGGTAAAGACCCAGTACTTC. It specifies CAWSAPGGRVKTQYF.

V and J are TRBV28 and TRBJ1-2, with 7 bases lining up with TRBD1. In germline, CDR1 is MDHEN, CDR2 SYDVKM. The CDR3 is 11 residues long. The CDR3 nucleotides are TGTGCTTCGACAGGGCGGGGTGGCTACACCTTC. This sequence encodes CASTGRGGYTF.

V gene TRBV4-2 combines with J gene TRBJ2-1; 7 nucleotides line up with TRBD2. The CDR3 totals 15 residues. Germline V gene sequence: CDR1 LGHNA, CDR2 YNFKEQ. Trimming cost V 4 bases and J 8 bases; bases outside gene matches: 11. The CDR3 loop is CASSPLGGPVHEQFF. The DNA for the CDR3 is TGTGCCAGCAGCCCCCTGGGAGGGCCCGTCCATGAGCAGTTCTTC.

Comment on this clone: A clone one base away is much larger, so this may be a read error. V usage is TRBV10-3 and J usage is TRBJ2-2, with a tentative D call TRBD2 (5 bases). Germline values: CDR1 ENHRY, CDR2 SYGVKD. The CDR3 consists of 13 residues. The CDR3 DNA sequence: TGTGCCATCAGTGAGGGCCCCACCGGGAAGCTGTTTTTT. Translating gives CAISEGPTGKLFF.

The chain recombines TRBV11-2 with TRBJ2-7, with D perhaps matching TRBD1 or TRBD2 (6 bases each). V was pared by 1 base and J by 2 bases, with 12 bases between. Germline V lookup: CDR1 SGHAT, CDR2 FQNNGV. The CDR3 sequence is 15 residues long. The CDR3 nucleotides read TGTGCCAGCAGCTTAGCTGCGGGACAAACCTACGAGCAGTACTTC. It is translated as CASSLAAGQTYEQYF.

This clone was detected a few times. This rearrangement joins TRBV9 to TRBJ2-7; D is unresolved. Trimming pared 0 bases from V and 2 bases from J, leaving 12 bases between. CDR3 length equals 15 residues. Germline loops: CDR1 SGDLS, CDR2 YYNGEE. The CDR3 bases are TGTGCCAGCAGCGTAGGTCCGGAACTGACCTACGAGCAGTACTTC. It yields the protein CASSVGPELTYEQYF.

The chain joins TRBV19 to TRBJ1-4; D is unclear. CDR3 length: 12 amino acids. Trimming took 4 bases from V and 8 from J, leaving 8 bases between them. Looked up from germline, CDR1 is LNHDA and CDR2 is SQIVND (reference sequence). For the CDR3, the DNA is TGTGCCAGTAGTAACACTCGAGAAAAACTGTTTTTT. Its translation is CASSNTREKLFF.

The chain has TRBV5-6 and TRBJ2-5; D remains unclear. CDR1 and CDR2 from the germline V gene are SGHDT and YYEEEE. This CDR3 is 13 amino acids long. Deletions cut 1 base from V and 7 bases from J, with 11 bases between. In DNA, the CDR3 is TGTGCCAGCAGCTTGAGGCTCCTAATGACCCAGTACTTC. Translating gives CASSLRLLMTQYF.

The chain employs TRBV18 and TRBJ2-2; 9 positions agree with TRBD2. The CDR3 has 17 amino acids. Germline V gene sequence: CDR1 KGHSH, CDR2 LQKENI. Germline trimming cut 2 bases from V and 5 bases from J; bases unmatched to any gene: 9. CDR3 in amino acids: CASSPFGSGSGTGELFF. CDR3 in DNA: TGTGCCAGCTCACCATTCGGTAGCGGGAGCGGTACCGGGGAGCTGTTTTTT.

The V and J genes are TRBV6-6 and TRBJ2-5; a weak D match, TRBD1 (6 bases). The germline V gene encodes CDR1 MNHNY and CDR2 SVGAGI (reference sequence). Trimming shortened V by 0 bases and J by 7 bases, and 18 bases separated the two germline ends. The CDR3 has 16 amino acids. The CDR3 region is CASSYSKGVASGTQYF. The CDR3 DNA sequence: TGTGCCAGCAGTTACTCGAAGGGGGTGGCTTCAGGGACCCAGTACTTC.

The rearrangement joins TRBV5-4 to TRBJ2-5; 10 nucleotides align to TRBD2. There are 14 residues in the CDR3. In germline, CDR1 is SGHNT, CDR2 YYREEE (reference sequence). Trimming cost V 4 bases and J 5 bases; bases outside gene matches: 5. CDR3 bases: TGTGCCAGCAGCCGTGAGCGGGGGGGGGAGACCCAGTACTTC. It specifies CASSRERGGETQYF.

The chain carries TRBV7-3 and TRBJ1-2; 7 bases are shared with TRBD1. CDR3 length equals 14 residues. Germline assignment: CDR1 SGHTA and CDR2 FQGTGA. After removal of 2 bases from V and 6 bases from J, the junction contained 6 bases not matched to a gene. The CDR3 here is CASSLGGTDHGYTF. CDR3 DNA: TGTGCCAGCAGCTTAGGGGGGACAGACCATGGCTACACCTTC. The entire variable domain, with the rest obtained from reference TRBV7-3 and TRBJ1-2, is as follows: GAGVSQTPSNKVTEKGKYVELRCDPISGHTALYWYRQSLGQGPEFLIYFQGTGAADDSGLPNDRFFAVRPEGSVSTLKIQRTERGDSAVYLCASSLGGTDHGYTFGSGTRLTVV.